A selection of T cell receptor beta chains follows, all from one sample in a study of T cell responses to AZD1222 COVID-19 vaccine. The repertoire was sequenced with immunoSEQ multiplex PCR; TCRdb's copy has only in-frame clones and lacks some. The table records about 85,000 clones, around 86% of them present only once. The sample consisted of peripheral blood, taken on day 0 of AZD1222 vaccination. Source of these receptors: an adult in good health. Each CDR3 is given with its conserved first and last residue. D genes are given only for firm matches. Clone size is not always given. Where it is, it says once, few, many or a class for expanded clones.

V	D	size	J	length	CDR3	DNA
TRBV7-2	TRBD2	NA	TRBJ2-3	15	CASSLAGGATDTQYF	TGTGCCAGCAGCTTAGCGGGAGGGGCCACAGATACGCAGTATTTT
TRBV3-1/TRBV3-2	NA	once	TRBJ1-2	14	CASSPTRDSFDYTF	TGTGCCAGCAGCCCAACACGCGACAGTTTCGACTACACCTTC
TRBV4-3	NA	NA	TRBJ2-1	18	CASSQDRGGRSSYNEQFF	TGCGCCAGCAGCCAAGATCGAGGAGGGAGGAGCTCCTACAATGAGCAGTTCTTC
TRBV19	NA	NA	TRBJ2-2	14	CASSWQTDTGELFF	TGTGCCAGTAGTTGGCAGACAGACACCGGGGAGCTGTTTTTT
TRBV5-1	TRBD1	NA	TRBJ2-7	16	CASSHGTGAILGEQYF	TGCGCCAGCAGCCACGGGACAGGGGCCATTCTCGGCGAGCAGTACTTC
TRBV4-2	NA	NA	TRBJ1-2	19	CASSQDPPGRSHPYYGYTF	TGTGCCAGCAGCCAAGATCCCCCCGGTAGGAGCCATCCATACTATGGCTACACCTTC
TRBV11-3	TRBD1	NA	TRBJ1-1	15	CASSLAATGGTEAFF	TGTGCCAGCAGCTTAGCAGCGACAGGGGGCACTGAAGCTTTCTTT
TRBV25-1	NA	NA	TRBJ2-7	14	CASSEPSGSYEQYF	TGTGCCAGCAGTGAACCAAGCGGTTCCTACGAGCAGTACTTC
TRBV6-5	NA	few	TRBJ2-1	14	CASRERSSYNEQFF	TGTGCCAGCAGGGAGCGGAGCTCCTACAATGAGCAGTTCTTC
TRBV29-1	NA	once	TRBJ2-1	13	CSMTFGAYNEQFF	TGCAGTATGACCTTTGGTGCCTACAATGAGCAGTTCTTC
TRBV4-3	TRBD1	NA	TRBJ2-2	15	CASSQGTGNTGELFF	TGCGCCAGCAGCCAAGGGACAGGGAACACCGGGGAGCTGTTTTTT
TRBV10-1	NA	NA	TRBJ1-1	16	CASSETNGGEGTEAFF	TGCGCCAGCAGTGAGACCAACGGGGGGGAGGGCACTGAAGCTTTCTTT
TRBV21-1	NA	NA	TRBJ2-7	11	CASSKEAEQYF	TGTGCCAGCAGCAAAGAGGCCGAGCAGTACTTC
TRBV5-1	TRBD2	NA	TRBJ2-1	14	CASSLGLALDEQFF	TGCGCCAGCAGCTTGGGACTAGCTTTAGATGAGCAGTTCTTC
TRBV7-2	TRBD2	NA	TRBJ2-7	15	CASSRAGLGAYEQYF	TGTGCCAGCAGCAGAGCGGGACTGGGGGCCTACGAGCAGTACTTC